This T cell receptor beta chain was sequenced in a study of OX40 agonist ivuxolimab in advanced cancers. The wider study: In this cohort, patients received ivuxolimab, an agonistic anti-OX40 (CD134) antibody.

Study conclusions and caveats: Averaging showed that CD8+ T cells had more expanded clones than CD4+ did.

Patients were excluded for autoimmune disease history or systemic immunosuppression. Profiled with immunoSEQ multiplex PCR; TCRdb holds only in-frame clones, not every one. The sample records under 85,000 clones, roughly 92% being singletons. Notes on this clone: What it binds is unknown.

Deletions cut 8 bases from V and 4 bases from J, with 18 bases between. The CDR3 is made up of 15 amino acids. Germline CDR1 MNHEY, CDR2 SMNVEV (reference sequence). The TCR comes from an adult with an advanced solid tumor such as melanoma, head and neck, liver or kidney cancer. The material sequenced was CD4+ or CD8+ T cells sorted from blood, taken in a trial of the OX40 agonist ivuxolimab. J is TRBJ1-5 and V is TRBV27; D perhaps matches TRBD1 (5 bases). The CDR3 loop reads CASSTTWGSNQPQHF. The CDR3 DNA is TGTGCCAGCTCTACGACCTGGGGGTCTAATCAGCCCCAGCATTTT.